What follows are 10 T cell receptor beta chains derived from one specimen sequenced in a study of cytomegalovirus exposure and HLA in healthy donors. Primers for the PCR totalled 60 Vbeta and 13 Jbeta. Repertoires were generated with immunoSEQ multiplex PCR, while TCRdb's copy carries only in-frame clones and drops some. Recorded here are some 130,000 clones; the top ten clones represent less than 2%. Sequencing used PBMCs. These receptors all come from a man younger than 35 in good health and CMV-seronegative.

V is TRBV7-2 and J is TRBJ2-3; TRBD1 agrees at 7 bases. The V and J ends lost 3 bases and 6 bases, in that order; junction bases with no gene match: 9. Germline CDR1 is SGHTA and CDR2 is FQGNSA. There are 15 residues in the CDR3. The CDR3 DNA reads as TGTGCCAGCAGCTTTCGACAGGGAACAATGGATACGCAGTATTTT. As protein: CASSFRQGTMDTQYF.

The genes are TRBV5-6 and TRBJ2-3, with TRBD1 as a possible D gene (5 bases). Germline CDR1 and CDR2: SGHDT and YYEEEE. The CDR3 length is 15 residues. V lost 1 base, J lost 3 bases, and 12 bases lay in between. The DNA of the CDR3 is TGTGCCAGCAGCTTGTTGCAGGGTTCGACAGATACGCAGTATTTT. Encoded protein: CASSLLQGSTDTQYF.

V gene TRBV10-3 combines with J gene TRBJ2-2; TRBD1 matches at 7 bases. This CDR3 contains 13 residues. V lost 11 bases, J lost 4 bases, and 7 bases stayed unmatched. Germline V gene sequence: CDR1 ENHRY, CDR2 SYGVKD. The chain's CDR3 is CAAKQGLTGELFF. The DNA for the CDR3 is TGTGCCGCTAAACAGGGGCTCACCGGGGAGCTGTTTTTT.

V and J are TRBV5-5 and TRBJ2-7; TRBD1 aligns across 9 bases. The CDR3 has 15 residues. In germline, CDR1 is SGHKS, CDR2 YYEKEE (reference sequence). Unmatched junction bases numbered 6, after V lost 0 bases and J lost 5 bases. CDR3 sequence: CASSLVDRGEHEQYF. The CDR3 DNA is TGTGCCAGCAGCTTGGTGGACAGGGGTGAGCACGAGCAGTACTTC.

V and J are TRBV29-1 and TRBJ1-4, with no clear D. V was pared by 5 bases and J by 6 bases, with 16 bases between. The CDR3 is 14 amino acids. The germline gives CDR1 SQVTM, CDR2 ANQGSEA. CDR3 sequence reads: CSVREGNAYEKLFF. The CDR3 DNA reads TGCAGCGTTCGGGAGGGAAACGCCTATGAAAAACTGTTTTTT.

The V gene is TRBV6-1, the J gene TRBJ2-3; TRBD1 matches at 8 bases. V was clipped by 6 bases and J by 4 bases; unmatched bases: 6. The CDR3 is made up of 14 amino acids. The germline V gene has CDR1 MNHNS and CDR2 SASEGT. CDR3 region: CASRTGAPSDTQYF. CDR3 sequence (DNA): TGTGCCAGCAGGACAGGGGCCCCTTCAGATACGCAGTATTTT.

CDR3 in DNA: TGTGCCAGCAGTAATAAGGCGGGAGGGATACAAAACATTCAGTACTTC. It yields the protein CASSNKAGGIQNIQYF. The rearrangement links TRBV28 to TRBJ2-4; 9 bases match TRBD2. J was trimmed by 5 bases and V by 5 bases; bases with no gene match: 10. The germline V gene has CDR1 MDHEN and CDR2 SYDVKM. The CDR3 runs to 16 residues.

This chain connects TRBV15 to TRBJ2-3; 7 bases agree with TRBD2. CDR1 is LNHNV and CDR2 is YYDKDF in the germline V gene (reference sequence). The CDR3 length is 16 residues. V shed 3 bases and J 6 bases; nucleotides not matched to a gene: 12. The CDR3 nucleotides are TGTGCCACCAGCAGGGGCGGGGGAGTCAGGTGGGATACGCAGTATTTT. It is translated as CATSRGGGVRWDTQYF.

The chain's CDR3 is CSVENSNYGYTF. DNA for the CDR3: TGCAGCGTTGAGAACAGTAACTATGGCTACACCTTC. The chain joins TRBV29-1 to TRBJ1-2, with D unclear. The V gene's germline CDR1 is SQVTM and CDR2 ANQGSEA. The CDR3 consists of 12 residues. The germline V and J ends were trimmed by 3 bases and 1 base, with 6 bases remaining between them. The entire variable domain, with the rest obtained from reference TRBV29-1 and TRBJ1-2, is as follows: SAVISQKPSRDICQRGTSLTIQCQVDSQVTMMFWYRQQPGQSLTLIATANQGSEATYESGFVIDKFPISRPNLTFSTLTVSNMSPEDSSIYLCSVENSNYGYTFGSGTRLTVV.

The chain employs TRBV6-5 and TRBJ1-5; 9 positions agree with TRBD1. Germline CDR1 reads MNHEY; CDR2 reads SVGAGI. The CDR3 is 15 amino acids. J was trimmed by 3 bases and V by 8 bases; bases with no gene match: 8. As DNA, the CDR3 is TGTGCCAGCCGATCACAGGGGGCGATCAATCAGCCCCAGCATTTT. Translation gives CASRSQGAINQPQHF.